These 14 T cell receptor beta chains were sequenced from one sample in a study of cytomegalovirus exposure and HLA in healthy donors. Use of 60 Vbeta and 13 Jbeta primers characterized the PCR. Generated by immunoSEQ multiplex PCR, the TCRdb table keeps only in-frame clones and is missing some. The sample carries more than 95,000 clones, about 80% recorded once. The sample was PBMCs. The receptors were gathered from a man aged 30 to 39 in good health and CMV-seropositive.

On this clone: One junction end disagrees with the germline gene, perhaps due to a read error. The chain combines TRBV12-5 with TRBJ1-4; perhaps TRBD1 as D (6 bases). Germline assignment: CDR1 LGHNT and CDR2 FRNRAP. The CDR3 has 15 amino acids. CDR3 region: CTSGLVGGAGEKLFF. In nucleotides, the CDR3 is TGTACTAGTGGTTTGGTAGGGGGGGCGGGGGAAAAACTGTTTTTT.

This chain joins TRBV12-5 and TRBJ2-1; 11 bases fit TRBD2. Germline V gives CDR1 LGHNT, CDR2 FRNRAP. V shed 4 bases and J 1 base; nucleotides not matched to a gene: 18. CDR3 length: 21 residues. The CDR3 bases are TGTGCTAGTGGTTCACTACAACCCTTTAGCGGGGGGGCCCGGTCCTACAATGAGCAGTTCTTC. Translated: CASGSLQPFSGGARSYNEQFF.

V is TRBV7-6 and J is TRBJ2-3, with D uncertain. The CDR3 spans 15 residues. The germline V gene encodes CDR1 SGHVS and CDR2 FNYEAQ. Trimming pared 1 base from V and 2 bases from J, leaving 10 bases between. This chain's CDR3 is CASSLVTPNTDTQYF. The CDR3 DNA sequence: TGTGCCAGCAGCTTAGTAACACCAAACACAGATACGCAGTATTTT.

This rearrangement joins TRBV7-8 to TRBJ1-3, with D unclear. There are 12 residues in the CDR3. V shed 2 bases and J shed 6 bases, with 5 bases lying between them. Germline CDR1 reads SGHVS; CDR2 reads FQNEAQ. CDR3 in amino acids: CASSLPKNTIYF. CDR3 nucleotides: TGTGCCAGCAGCTTACCCAAAAACACCATATATTTT. The variable domain in full, completed from reference TRBV7-8 and TRBJ1-3, reads GAGVSQSPRYKVAKRGQDVALRCDPISGHVSLFWYQQALGQGPEFLTYFQNEAQLDKSGLPSDRFFAERPEGSVSTLKIQRTQQEDSAVYLCASSLPKNTIYFGEGSWLTVV.

V gene TRBV4-1 combines with J gene TRBJ2-6, with a possible D match to TRBD2 (5 bases). This CDR3 spans 17 amino acids. Germline V gene data show CDR1 as MGHRA and CDR2 as YSYEKL. V lost 4 bases and J 5 bases, leaving 18 bases between the germline ends. CDR3 residues: CASSPTAVQFWANVLTF. The CDR3 coding sequence is TGCGCCAGCAGCCCCACAGCGGTCCAGTTTTGGGCCAACGTCCTGACTTTC.

In its sample, this clone was seen a few times. The chain joins TRBV6-4 to TRBJ2-2, with D possibly matching TRBD2 (5 bases). V was clipped by 2 bases and J by 0 bases, with 10 bases between them. Germline-derived CDR1 and CDR2 are MRHNA and SNTAGT. The CDR3 extends over 16 amino acids. The CDR3 coding sequence is TGTGCCAGCAGTGACGCGGACTCCCCGAACACCGGGGAGCTGTTTTTT. Its protein product is CASSDADSPNTGELFF.

The rearrangement uses TRBV6-1 and TRBJ2-1, with 9 bases fitting TRBD2. The V gene end was trimmed by 3 bases and the J gene end by 9 bases; junction bases not matched to a gene: 6. This CDR3 has 14 amino acids. Germline V gives CDR1 MNHNS, CDR2 SASEGT. CDR3 amino acids: CASSDERGVSEQFF. CDR3 nucleotides: TGTGCCAGCAGTGACGAGCGGGGGGTTAGTGAGCAGTTCTTC.

This chain joins TRBV28 and TRBJ2-5; 10 nucleotides line up with TRBD2. Germline V gene sequence: CDR1 MDHEN, CDR2 SYDVKM. V was clipped by 9 bases and J by 2 bases; unmatched bases: 15. This CDR3 spans 17 amino acids. Here the CDR3 reads CASQGASGGWNQETQYF. DNA of the CDR3: TGTGCCAGTCAGGGGGCTAGCGGGGGCTGGAATCAAGAGACCCAGTACTTC. The complete variable domain, with remaining parts taken from reference TRBV28 and TRBJ2-5, reads DVKVTQSSRYLVKRTGEKVFLECVQDMDHENMFWYRQDPGLGLRLIYFSYDVKMKEKGDIPEGYSVSREKKERFSLILESASTNQTSMYLCASQGASGGWNQETQYFGPGTRLLVL.

This chain connects TRBV2 to TRBJ2-5; maybe TRBD2 (6 bases). CDR3 length equals 13 residues. Germline assignment: CDR1 SNHLY and CDR2 FYNNEI. Trimming left V 8 bases short and J 5 bases short, with 15 bases between. The CDR3 protein is CASRGGLEETQYF. The CDR3 coding sequence is TGTGCCAGCCGCGGAGGGTTGGAGGAGACCCAGTACTTC. Supplemented by reference TRBV2 and TRBJ2-5, the full variable domain reads EPEVTQTPSHQVTQMGQEVILRCVPISNHLYFYWYRQILGQKVEFLVSFYNNEISEKSEIFDDQFSVERPDGSNFTLKIRSTKLEDSAMYFCASRGGLEETQYFGPGTRLLVL.

CDR3 nucleotide sequence: TGTGCCAGCAGTTACCCGGGGGGGGGCACTGAAGCTTTCTTT. Translated, it gives CASSYPGGGTEAFF. This sequence joins TRBV6-6 and TRBJ1-1, with D possibly matching TRBD1 (5 bases). Germline V gene lookup returns CDR1 MNHNY and CDR2 SVGAGI (reference sequence). The CDR3 is 14 amino acids. V was clipped by 2 bases and J by 4 bases, with 11 bases between them.

This chain connects TRBV9 to TRBJ2-2; a possible D gene is TRBD1 (7 bases). V lost 4 bases and J 6 bases, leaving 22 bases between the germline ends. This CDR3 spans 17 amino acids. From germline, CDR1 is SGDLS and CDR2 YYNGEE. CDR3 sequence (DNA): TGTGCCAGCAGCCCTAGTAGGGGGCCCGGGGGCTCCGGGGAGCTGTTTTTT. Encoded protein: CASSPSRGPGGSGELFF.

V gene TRBV19 combines with J gene TRBJ2-3; D is unresolved. The germline V gene has CDR1 LNHDA and CDR2 SQIVND (reference sequence). V was shortened by 1 base and J by 9 bases, with 14 bases between the two germline ends. The CDR3 sequence is 14 residues long. The CDR3 DNA follows: TGTGCCAGTAGTATAGCCAGACCCCAGAGGACGCAGTATTTT. Translated: CASSIARPQRTQYF.

The chain carries TRBV5-1 and TRBJ1-6; D gene uncertain. The V gene lost 0 bases and the J gene lost 10 bases, with 14 bases spanning the gap. Germline CDR1 SGHRS, CDR2 YFSETQ. There are 15 residues in the CDR3. The CDR3 is CASSLVPGGQSPLHF. The DNA for the CDR3 is TGCGCCAGCAGCTTGGTTCCGGGAGGTCAATCACCCCTCCACTTT.

The chain joins TRBV14 to TRBJ2-7, with 11 bases fitting TRBD2. The junction had 6 bases not matched to a gene; V was cut back by 4 bases and J by 4 bases. The CDR3 runs to 15 residues. The germline V gene has CDR1 SGHDN and CDR2 FVKESK. CDR3: CASSRLAGGTYEQYF. The CDR3 bases are TGTGCCAGCAGCCGGCTAGCGGGGGGAACTTACGAGCAGTACTTC.